This T cell receptor (beta chain) was documented in a study of metastatic and nonmetastatic thyroid tumors. Background on the study: Comparative analysis of repertoires was undertaken across blood and tumor or nodule tissue obtained from malignant and benign thyroid patients. Study-level points and caveats: In both blood and tumor samples, TCR beta diversity was reported significantly higher for malignant than benign nodules.

Authors' methods: Differences in CDR3 between clinicopathological groups were drawn on to build a classifier intended to discriminate distant-metastatic papillary thyroid cancer patients. Using MiXCR, TCRdb reanalyzed the PCR reads. None of the V and J calls come from the authors' own analysis; TCRdb made them. The sample gives around 53,000 clones, roughly a sixth of which show up once; around 3% is in the top ten. This clone showed up just once. Antigen specificity is unknown. Patients had received no treatment of any kind before thyroid surgery. V trimming: 2 bases; J trimming: 8 bases; junction bases outside the gene matches: 11. Per germline, CDR1 SNHLY and CDR2 FYNNEI. The CDR3 runs to 16 residues.

The receptor comes from a female donor with papillary thyroid cancer or a benign thyroid nodule (not recorded which). Some clones in this sample may be carry-over from other donors' samples. The V gene is TRBV2, the J gene TRBJ2-1; 8 bases are a match to TRBD2. Sequenced: blood. CDR3 protein: CASSEPRQLAGHEQFF. The CDR3 DNA sequence: TGTGCCAGCAGTGAACCCCGCCAGCTAGCGGGTCATGAGCAGTTCTTC.